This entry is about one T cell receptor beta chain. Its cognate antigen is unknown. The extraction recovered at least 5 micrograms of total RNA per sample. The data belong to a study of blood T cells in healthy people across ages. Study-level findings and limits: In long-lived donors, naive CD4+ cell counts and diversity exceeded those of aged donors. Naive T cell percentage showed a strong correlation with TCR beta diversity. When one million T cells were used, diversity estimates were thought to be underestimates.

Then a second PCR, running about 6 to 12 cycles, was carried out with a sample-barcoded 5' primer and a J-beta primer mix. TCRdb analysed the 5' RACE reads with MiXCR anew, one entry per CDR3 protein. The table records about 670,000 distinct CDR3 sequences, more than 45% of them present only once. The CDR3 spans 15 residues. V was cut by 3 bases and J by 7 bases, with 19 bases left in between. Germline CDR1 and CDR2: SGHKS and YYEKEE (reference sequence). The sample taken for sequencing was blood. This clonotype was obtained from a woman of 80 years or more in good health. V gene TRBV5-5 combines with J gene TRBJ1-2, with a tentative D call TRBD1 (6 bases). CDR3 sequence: CASSSRGGQGSGYTF. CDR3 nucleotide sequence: TGTGCCAGCAGCTCGCGGGGGGGCCAGGGTAGTGGCTACACCTTC.